This T cell receptor beta chain originates from a study of identical twins. With respect to this clonotype: What it binds is not known.

Study observations and caveats: Abundant cord blood beta clonotypes carried fewer insertions; memory repertoires showed none. Out-of-frame beta chain sequences displayed weaker excess sharing between twins.

Healthy Caucasians alone served as donors. A single record per CDR3 protein comes from TCRdb applying MiXCR to the 5' RACE reads. The sample has 450,000 to 600,000 distinct CDR3 sequences, around 20% seen once. Germline V gene sequence: CDR1 SGHRS, CDR2 YFSETQ. V gave up 3 bases and J gave up 2 bases; unmatched junction bases: 3. The CDR3 has 17 amino acids. These same records also appear under a second study, on yellow fever vaccine responses in identical twins. That work states: After vaccination, twins' T cell response reportedly seemed partly convergent, partly personalized.

Sequenced: CD4+ T cells sorted from blood. The chain uses TRBV5-1 and TRBJ2-6; TRBD2 matches 12 bases. The TCR comes from a woman between 18 and 30 years old in good health. The DNA of the CDR3 is TGCGCCAGCAGCTCCTGGACTAGCGGGACTGGGGCCAACGTCCTGACTTTC. Protein: CASSSWTSGTGANVLTF.